A single sample is the source of the 5 T cell receptor beta chains below, sequenced in a study of T cell responses to AZD1222 COVID-19 vaccine (dated by TCRdb to 2020 to 2023). Receptor amplification or capture employed the immunoSEQ multiplex PCR assay. Drawn from immuneACCESS, this table holds only the in-frame rearrangements with V and J called that TCRdb kept. Clones are partly lost; checked studies trace under half to an unresolved V gene and leave the rest unexplained. The sample table records roughly 150,000 clones; around 93% of these occur just once. The top ten hold roughly 9.1% of the sample. Explained via the paper, the time point label denotes: baseline before first vaccination. The sample consisted of peripheral blood, taken on day 0 of AZD1222 vaccination. The receptors were gathered from an adult in good health.

The chain joins TRBV30 to TRBJ1-1; D possibly corresponds to TRBD1 (6 bases). The CDR3 spans 14 residues. Germline CDR1 is GTSNPN and CDR2 is SVGIG (reference sequence). Trimming left V 0 bases short and J 1 base short, with 9 bases between. In DNA form, the CDR3 reads TGTGCCTGGAGTGTTACAGGGCGGAACACTGAAGCTTTCTTT. Translated: CAWSVTGRNTEAFF.

This chain links TRBV4-3 with TRBJ2-2; 8 nucleotides match TRBD2. After removal of 4 bases from V and 7 bases from J, the junction contained 8 bases not matched to a gene. Per the germline V gene, CDR1 is LGHNA and CDR2 is YSLEER. This CDR3 has 15 residues. The CDR3, as DNA: TGCGCCAGCAGCCCCGGACTAGCAGACTTCGGGGAGCTGTTTTTT. It codes for CASSPGLADFGELFF.

The rearrangement uses TRBV19 and TRBJ1-5; 9 nucleotides agree with TRBD1. Germline values: CDR1 LNHDA, CDR2 SQIVND (reference sequence). J lost 15 bases, V lost 5 bases, and 8 bases had no gene match. CDR3 length equals 12 residues. The CDR3 sequence: CASSPPGQGRHF. CDR3 sequence (DNA): TGTGCCAGTAGTCCACCCGGACAGGGGAGGCATTTT.

The chain joins TRBV29-1 to TRBJ2-5; 7 bases fit TRBD2. Looked up from germline, CDR1 is SQVTM and CDR2 is ANQGSEA. Trimming removed 5 bases from V and 5 bases from J; junction bases left unmatched: 11. This CDR3 contains 14 residues. CDR3 sequence reads: CSVIAGDARETQYF. Here the CDR3 DNA reads TGCAGCGTTATCGCGGGGGACGCCCGGGAGACCCAGTACTTC.

This rearrangement joins TRBV28 to TRBJ2-1; D possibly matches TRBD1 or TRBD2 (5 bases each). Trimming left V 4 bases short and J 0 bases short, with 19 bases between. Per the germline V gene, CDR1 is MDHEN and CDR2 is SYDVKM. This CDR3 contains 18 residues. The CDR3 bases are TGTGCCAGCAGTTCCCCTCCCTGGGACCCGAGCTCCTACAATGAGCAGTTCTTC. Its protein is CASSSPPWDPSSYNEQFF.